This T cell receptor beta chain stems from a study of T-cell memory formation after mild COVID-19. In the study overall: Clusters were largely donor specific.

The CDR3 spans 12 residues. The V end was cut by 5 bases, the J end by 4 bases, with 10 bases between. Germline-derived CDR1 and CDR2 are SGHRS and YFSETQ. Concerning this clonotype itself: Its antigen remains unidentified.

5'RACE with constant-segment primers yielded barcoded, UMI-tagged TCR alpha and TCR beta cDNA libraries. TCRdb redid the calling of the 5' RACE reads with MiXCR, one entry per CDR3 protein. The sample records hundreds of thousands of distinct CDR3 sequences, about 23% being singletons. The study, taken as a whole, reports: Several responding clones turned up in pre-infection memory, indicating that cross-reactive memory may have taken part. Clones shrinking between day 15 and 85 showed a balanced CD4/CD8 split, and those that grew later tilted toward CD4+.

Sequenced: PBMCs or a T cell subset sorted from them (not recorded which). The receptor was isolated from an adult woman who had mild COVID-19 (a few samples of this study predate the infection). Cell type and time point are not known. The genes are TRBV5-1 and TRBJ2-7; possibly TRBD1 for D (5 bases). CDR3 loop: CASSHTGYEQYF. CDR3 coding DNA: TGCGCCAGCAGTCACACAGGTTACGAGCAGTACTTC.